The 26 T cell receptor beta chains below were found in one sample sequenced in a study of blood T cell repertoires in COVID-19. Only in-frame clones appear in the TCRdb table, and some are missing; sequencing was by immunoSEQ multiplex PCR. Of 200,000 to 300,000 clones listed, less than 90% are singletons. The sample was peripheral blood. Receptors were obtained from a man between 60 and 70 years old who had recovered from COVID-19.

The CDR3 nucleotides read TGTGCCAGCAGCTTAACGACAGGATTGGGTTCACCCCTCCACTTT. This translates into CASSLTTGLGSPLHF. The chain is built from TRBV7-3 and TRBJ1-6; possible D gene TRBD1, 6 bases. Germline loops: CDR1 SGHTA, CDR2 FQGTGA. The CDR3 consists of 15 residues. Trimming stripped 0 bases from V and 9 bases from J, with 12 bases between. The full variable domain, completed using reference TRBV7-3 and TRBJ1-6, is GAGVSQTPSNKVTEKGKYVELRCDPISGHTALYWYRQSLGQGPEFLIYFQGTGAADDSGLPNDRFFAVRPEGSVSTLKIQRTERGDSAVYLCASSLTTGLGSPLHFGNGTRLTVT.

V and J are TRBV2 and TRBJ2-7; D is perhaps TRBD1 (7 bases). The CDR3 is 13 amino acids. Germline CDR1 reads SNHLY; CDR2 reads FYNNEI. V lost 7 bases, J lost 6 bases, and 16 bases lay in between. This CDR3 is CASNSRQGGEQYF. Written as DNA, the CDR3 is TGTGCCAGCAATTCTCGACAGGGAGGCGAGCAGTACTTC.

V and J are TRBV7-3 and TRBJ2-5; 9 bases are shared with TRBD2. Germline V CDR1 and CDR2: SGHTA, FQGTGA. This CDR3 contains 16 residues. After removal of 2 bases from V and 4 bases from J, the junction contained 8 bases not matched to a gene. The CDR3 is CASSLGTSGPVETQYF. The CDR3 DNA reads TGTGCCAGCAGCTTAGGAACTAGCGGGCCGGTAGAGACCCAGTACTTC.

The rearrangement joins TRBV2 to TRBJ1-5; a possible D gene is TRBD1 (5 bases). This CDR3 has 13 amino acids. Germline CDR1 reads SNHLY; CDR2 reads FYNNEI. Deletions cut 4 bases from V and 6 bases from J, with 10 bases between. CDR3 sequence (DNA): TGTGCCAGCAGTGGGGCAGGGTCTCAGCCCCAGCATTTT. Encoded protein: CASSGAGSQPQHF.

The gene calls are TRBV9 and TRBJ1-2; D is possibly TRBD1 (5 bases). V was trimmed by 2 bases and J by 3 bases, leaving 11 bases between them. The CDR3 has 14 amino acids. Per the germline V gene, CDR1 is SGDLS and CDR2 is YYNGEE. CDR3 nucleotide sequence: TGTGCCAGCAGCGTGAGCGACAGAGACTATGGCTACACCTTC. Protein product: CASSVSDRDYGYTF.

This clone was detected once. The V and J genes are TRBV12-3 or TRBV12-4 and TRBJ1-2, with a possible D match to TRBD1 (6 bases). This CDR3 has 12 residues. V dropped 6 bases and J dropped 9 bases, with 14 bases sitting between them. CDR3 DNA: TGTGCCAGCAGCCTATACAGGGACCGCTACACCTTC. Protein: CASSLYRDRYTF.

This clone was detected once. CDR3 coding DNA: TGTGCCAGTAGTCCTCCTCGATCTACAGGGAGAGCCGGAAACACCATATATTTT. Residues: CASSPPRSTGRAGNTIYF. This chain links TRBV19 with TRBJ1-3; D might be TRBD1 (6 bases). Trimming removed 5 bases at V and 4 bases at J, with 24 bases between. Per the germline V gene, CDR1 is LNHDA and CDR2 is SQIVND (reference sequence). The CDR3 loop spans 18 amino acids.

The chain links TRBV20-1 to TRBJ2-7; D unresolved. Germline CDR1 is DFQATT and CDR2 is SNEGSKA (reference sequence). Trimming cost V 4 bases and J 6 bases, with 10 bases left between them. The CDR3 consists of 11 residues. The CDR3 DNA reads TGCAGTGCTACGCATGAGGCCGAGCAGTACTTC. It codes for CSATHEAEQYF.

This chain uses TRBV18 with TRBJ2-5; 8 bases are a match to TRBD2. CDR1 KGHSH and CDR2 LQKENI come from the germline V gene. This CDR3 contains 16 residues. The trim removed 8 bases at V and 5 bases at J, leaving 16 bases unmatched. CDR3 DNA: TGTGCCAGCACCCCGGGACTAGGAAAAGGGGAGGAGACCCAGTACTTC. Translated: CASTPGLGKGEETQYF.

The chain uses TRBV9 and TRBJ1-2; a weak D match, TRBD1 (5 bases). In germline, CDR1 is SGDLS, CDR2 YYNGEE. Trimming cost V 3 bases and J 5 bases, with 11 bases left between them. CDR3 length: 13 residues. The CDR3: CASSEGTYYGYTF. The CDR3 DNA sequence: TGTGCCAGCAGCGAGGGGACTTATTATGGCTACACCTTC.

The chain carries TRBV18 and TRBJ2-1; 9 bases match TRBD2. The V and J ends lost 3 bases and 7 bases, in that order; junction bases with no gene match: 10. This CDR3 is 16 amino acids long. The V gene's germline CDR1 is KGHSH and CDR2 LQKENI. The CDR3 spells CASSPPWAGGLNEQFF. The DNA of the CDR3 is TGTGCCAGCTCACCCCCCTGGGCGGGGGGGCTAAATGAGCAGTTCTTC.

The genes are TRBV6-5 and TRBJ2-7; TRBD1 matches 9 bases. The CDR3 is 14 residues long. The V gene's germline CDR1 is MNHEY and CDR2 SVGAGI. V gave up 4 bases and J gave up 2 bases; unmatched junction bases: 3. CDR3 DNA sequence: TGTGCCAGCAGTTTCGGACAGGGGCCCTACGAGCAGTACTTC. It codes for CASSFGQGPYEQYF.

The rearrangement uses TRBV10-1 and TRBJ2-3; 7 nucleotides line up with TRBD2. The CDR3 spans 16 residues. Germline V lookup: CDR1 WNHNN, CDR2 SYGVQD (reference sequence). Trimming at V came to 1 base and at J to 2 bases, leaving 6 bases not matched to a gene. Written as DNA, the CDR3 is TGCGCCAGCAGTGAGTGGGCTAGCGGACTCACAGATACGCAGTATTTT. It codes for CASSEWASGLTDTQYF.

This clone was seen once. The genes are TRBV7-3 and TRBJ2-3; a weak D match, TRBD1 (5 bases). The V end was cut by 5 bases, the J end by 2 bases, with 11 bases between. CDR3 length: 14 residues. CDR1 and CDR2 (germline): SGHTA, FQGTGA. The CDR3 sequence: CASSLGAATDTQYF. CDR3 DNA sequence: TGTGCCAGCAGCCTAGGGGCAGCCACAGATACGCAGTATTTT.

The chain is built from TRBV15 and TRBJ2-1; D might be TRBD1 (6 bases). V was trimmed by 7 bases and J by 8 bases, leaving 15 bases between them. CDR3 length equals 13 residues. Germline lookup yields CDR1 LNHNV and CDR2 YYDKDF (reference sequence). CDR3 loop: CATTDGQMHEQFF. The CDR3 nucleotides are TGTGCCACCACGGACGGACAGATGCATGAGCAGTTCTTC.

The chain employs TRBV13 and TRBJ2-3; 11 bases map to TRBD2. The V and J ends lost 3 bases and 6 bases, in that order; junction bases with no gene match: 5. Germline CDR1 and CDR2: PRHDT and FYEKMQ (reference sequence). The CDR3 length is 15 residues. The CDR3 sequence is CASSLTSGAGDTQYF. CDR3 bases: TGTGCCAGCAGCTTGACTAGCGGGGCCGGGGATACGCAGTATTTT.

The genes are TRBV18 and TRBJ2-5, with 8 bases lining up with TRBD1. The germline V gene encodes CDR1 KGHSH and CDR2 LQKENI. Germline trimming cut 2 bases from V and 1 base from J; bases unmatched to any gene: 9. The CDR3 loop spans 17 amino acids. The CDR3 DNA reads as TGTGCCAGCTCACCAAGGATCGGACAGGGCTCCCAAGAGACCCAGTACTTC. This codes for CASSPRIGQGSQETQYF.

The chain joins TRBV27 to TRBJ1-4; 9 positions agree with TRBD1. Germline-derived CDR1 and CDR2 are MNHEY and SMNVEV (reference sequence). The CDR3 contains 14 residues. The V gene end was trimmed by 7 bases and the J gene end by 7 bases; junction bases not matched to a gene: 7. The CDR3 bases are TGTGCCAGCAACCCGGGGACAGGGAGTGAAAAACTGTTTTTT. Its translation: CASNPGTGSEKLFF. The full variable domain, in which reference TRBV27 and TRBJ1-4 provide the parts outside the CDR3, is EAQVTQNPRYLITVTGKKLTVTCSQNMNHEYMSWYRQDPGLGLRQIYYSMNVEVTDKGDVPEGYKVSRKEKRNFPLILESPSPNQTSLYFCASNPGTGSEKLFFGSGTQLSVL.

This chain links TRBV14 with TRBJ1-1, with a tentative D call TRBD1 (6 bases). CDR1 and CDR2 (germline): SGHDN, FVKESK. The CDR3 length is 14 residues. The V end was cut by 1 base, the J end by 4 bases, with 10 bases between. CDR3 amino acids: CASSQGQVFTEAFF. The CDR3 nucleotides read TGTGCCAGCAGCCAAGGACAGGTCTTCACTGAAGCTTTCTTT.

The chain is built from TRBV19 and TRBJ2-3, with 7 nucleotides matching TRBD2. Germline lookup yields CDR1 LNHDA and CDR2 SQIVND (reference sequence). CDR3 size: 14 residues. V shed 5 bases, J shed 1 base, and the junction held 3 bases outside the gene matches. CDR3: CASSAGVGTDTQYF. CDR3 DNA sequence: TGTGCCAGTAGTGCGGGGGTGGGCACAGATACGCAGTATTTT.

The chain joins TRBV30 to TRBJ1-3, with unresolved D. The CDR3 consists of 14 residues. Germline V gene data show CDR1 as GTSNPN and CDR2 as SVGIG (reference sequence). With 0 bases removed from V and 3 bases from J, the gap between germline ends came to 9 bases. CDR3 amino acids: CAWSVGGLGNTIYF. CDR3 DNA sequence: TGTGCCTGGAGTGTTGGAGGGCTTGGAAACACCATATATTTT.

The J gene is TRBJ1-1, the V gene TRBV6-5, with D perhaps matching TRBD1 (5 bases). Trimming took 2 bases from V and 1 from J, leaving 14 bases between them. The CDR3 loop spans 16 amino acids. CDR1 MNHEY and CDR2 SVGAGI come from the germline V gene. The CDR3 loop reads CASSYVGPTGNTEAFF. The CDR3 coding sequence is TGTGCCAGCAGTTACGTGGGGCCGACGGGGAACACTGAAGCTTTCTTT.

On this clone itself: The sample carries other DNA sequences with the same CDR3. The rearrangement links TRBV3-1 (or the pseudogene TRBV3-2) to TRBJ2-6; 8 nucleotides agree with TRBD1. Germline V lookup: CDR1 LGHDT, CDR2 YNNKEL (reference sequence). The CDR3 extends over 14 amino acids. The ends lost 4 bases at V and 8 bases at J; junction bases unmatched: 4. The CDR3 spells CASSLGQGTNVLTF. CDR3 DNA: TGTGCCAGCAGCCTAGGACAGGGTACCAACGTCCTGACTTTC.

J is TRBJ1-5 and V is TRBV6-1; 9 bases line up with TRBD1. Unmatched junction bases numbered 8, after V lost 1 base and J lost 7 bases. CDR1 is MNHNS, CDR2 SASEGT, per germline. The CDR3 runs to 16 residues. The CDR3 reads CASSEVPGTGQQPQHF. The CDR3 bases are TGTGCCAGCAGTGAAGTTCCCGGGACAGGGCAGCAGCCCCAGCATTTT.

The genes are TRBV12-5 and TRBJ1-1; no reliable D call. The germline CDR1 and CDR2 sequences are LGHNT and FRNRAP. This CDR3 has 13 residues. V lost 7 bases, J lost 8 bases, and 17 bases lay in between. CDR3 residues: CASAPGGSREAFF. CDR3 in DNA: TGTGCTAGTGCCCCGGGAGGAAGCCGCGAAGCTTTCTTT.

This chain connects TRBV4-2 to TRBJ2-1; D ambiguous. Trimming removed 5 bases at V and 0 bases at J, with 11 bases between. Germline V gene data show CDR1 as LGHNA and CDR2 as YNFKEQ. The CDR3 sequence is 15 residues long. This CDR3 reads CASSSTLSSYNEQFF. The CDR3, as DNA: TGTGCCAGCAGCTCCACTTTGAGCTCCTACAATGAGCAGTTCTTC.